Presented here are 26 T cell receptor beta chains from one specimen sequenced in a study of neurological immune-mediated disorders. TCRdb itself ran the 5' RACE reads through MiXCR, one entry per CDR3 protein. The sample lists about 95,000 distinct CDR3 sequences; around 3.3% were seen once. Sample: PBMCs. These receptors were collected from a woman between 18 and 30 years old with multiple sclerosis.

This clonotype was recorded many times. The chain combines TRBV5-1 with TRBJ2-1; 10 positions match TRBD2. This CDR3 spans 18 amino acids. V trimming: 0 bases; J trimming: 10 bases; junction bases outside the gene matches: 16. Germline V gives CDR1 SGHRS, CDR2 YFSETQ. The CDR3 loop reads CASSLVKSGRASVGEQFF. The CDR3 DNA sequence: TGCGCCAGCAGCTTGGTGAAGAGCGGGAGGGCCTCGGTAGGAGAGCAGTTCTTC.

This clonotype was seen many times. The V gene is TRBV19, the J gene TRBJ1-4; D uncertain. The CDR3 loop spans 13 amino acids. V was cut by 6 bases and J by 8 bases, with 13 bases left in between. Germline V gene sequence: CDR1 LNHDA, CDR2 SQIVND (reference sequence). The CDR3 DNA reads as TGTGCCAGTAGCGTCGCCGCTGGAGAAAAACTGTTTTTT. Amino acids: CASSVAAGEKLFF.

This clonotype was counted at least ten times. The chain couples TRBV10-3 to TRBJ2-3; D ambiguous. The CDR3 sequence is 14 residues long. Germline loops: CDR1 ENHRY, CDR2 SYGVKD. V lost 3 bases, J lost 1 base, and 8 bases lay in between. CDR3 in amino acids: CAISEGRRTDTQYF. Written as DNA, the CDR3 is TGTGCCATCAGTGAAGGGCGGCGCACAGATACGCAGTATTTT.

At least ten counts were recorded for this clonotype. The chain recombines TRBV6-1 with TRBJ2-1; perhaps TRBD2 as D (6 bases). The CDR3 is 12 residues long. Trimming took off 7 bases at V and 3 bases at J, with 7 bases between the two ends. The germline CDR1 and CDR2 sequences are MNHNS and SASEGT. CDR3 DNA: TGTGCCAGCAAGGACTACTACAATGAGCAGTTCTTC. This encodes CASKDYYNEQFF.

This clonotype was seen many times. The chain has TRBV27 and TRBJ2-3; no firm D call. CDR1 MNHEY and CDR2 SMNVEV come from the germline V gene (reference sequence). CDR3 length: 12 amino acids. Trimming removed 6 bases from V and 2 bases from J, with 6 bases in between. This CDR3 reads CASSSITDTQYF. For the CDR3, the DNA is TGTGCCAGCAGCAGCATCACAGATACGCAGTATTTT.

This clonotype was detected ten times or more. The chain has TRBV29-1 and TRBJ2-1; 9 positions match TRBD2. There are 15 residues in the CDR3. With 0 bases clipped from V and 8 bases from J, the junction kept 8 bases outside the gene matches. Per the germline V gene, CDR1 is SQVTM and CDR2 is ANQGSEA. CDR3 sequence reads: CSVEDEAGGPYEQFF. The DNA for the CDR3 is TGCAGCGTTGAAGATGAGGCGGGAGGGCCTTATGAGCAGTTCTTC.

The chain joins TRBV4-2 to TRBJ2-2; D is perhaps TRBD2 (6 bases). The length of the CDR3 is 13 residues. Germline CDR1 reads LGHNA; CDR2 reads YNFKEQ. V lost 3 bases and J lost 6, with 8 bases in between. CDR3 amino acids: CASSHREAGELFF. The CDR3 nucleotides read TGTGCCAGCAGCCACAGGGAGGCCGGGGAGCTGTTTTTT.

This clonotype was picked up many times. CDR3 sequence: CASSRQSLSNQPQHF. The CDR3 coding sequence is TGTGCCAGTAGCAGACAGAGCCTTAGCAATCAGCCCCAGCATTTT. The chain recombines TRBV19 with TRBJ1-5; D is possibly TRBD1 (5 bases). Germline CDR1 and CDR2: LNHDA and SQIVND (reference sequence). Trimming removed 6 bases from V and 0 bases from J, with 12 bases in between. The CDR3 consists of 15 residues.

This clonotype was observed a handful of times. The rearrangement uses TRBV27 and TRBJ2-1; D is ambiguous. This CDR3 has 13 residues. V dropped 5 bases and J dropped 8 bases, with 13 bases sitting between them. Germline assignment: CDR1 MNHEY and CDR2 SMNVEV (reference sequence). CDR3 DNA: TGTGCCAGCAGTCCCATAAAAGTCGATGAGCAGTTCTTC. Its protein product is CASSPIKVDEQFF.

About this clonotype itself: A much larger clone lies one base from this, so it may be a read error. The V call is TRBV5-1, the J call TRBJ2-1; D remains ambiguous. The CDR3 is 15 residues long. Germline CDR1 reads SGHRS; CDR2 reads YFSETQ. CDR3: CASSFGRSSYNAQFF. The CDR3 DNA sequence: TGCGCCAGCAGCTTCGGACGGAGCTCCTACAATGCGCAGTTCTTC.

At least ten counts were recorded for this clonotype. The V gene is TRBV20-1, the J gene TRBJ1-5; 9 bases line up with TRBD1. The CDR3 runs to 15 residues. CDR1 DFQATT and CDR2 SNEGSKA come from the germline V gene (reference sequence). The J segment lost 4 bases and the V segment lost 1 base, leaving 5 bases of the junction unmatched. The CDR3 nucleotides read TGCAGTGCTAGAGGGGGACAGGGCAAAAATCAGCCCCAGCATTTT. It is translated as CSARGGQGKNQPQHF.

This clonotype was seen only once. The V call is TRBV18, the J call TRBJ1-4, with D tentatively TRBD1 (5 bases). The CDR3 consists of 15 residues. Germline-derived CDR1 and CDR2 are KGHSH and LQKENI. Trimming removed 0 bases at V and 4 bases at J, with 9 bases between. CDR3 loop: CASSPPPQGNEKLFF. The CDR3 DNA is TGTGCCAGCTCACCACCCCCTCAGGGTAATGAAAAACTGTTTTTT.

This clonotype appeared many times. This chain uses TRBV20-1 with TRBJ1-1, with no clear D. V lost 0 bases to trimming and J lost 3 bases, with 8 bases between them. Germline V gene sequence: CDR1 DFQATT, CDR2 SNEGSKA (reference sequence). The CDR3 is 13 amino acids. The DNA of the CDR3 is TGCAGTGCTAGAGATCTGTCAGACACTGAAGCTTTCTTT. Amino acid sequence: CSARDLSDTEAFF.

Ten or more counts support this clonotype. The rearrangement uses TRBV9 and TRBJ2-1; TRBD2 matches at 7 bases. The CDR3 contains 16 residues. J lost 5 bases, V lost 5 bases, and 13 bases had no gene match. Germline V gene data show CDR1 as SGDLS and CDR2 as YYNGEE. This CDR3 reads CASRVGLADGNNEQFF. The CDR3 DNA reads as TGTGCCAGCAGGGTTGGGCTAGCGGACGGGAACAATGAGCAGTTCTTC. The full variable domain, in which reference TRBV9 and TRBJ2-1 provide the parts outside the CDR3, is DSGVTQTPKHLITATGQRVTLRCSPRSGDLSVYWYQQSLDQGLQFLIQYYNGEERAKGNILERFSAQQFPDLHSELNLSSLELGDSALYFCASRVGLADGNNEQFFGPGTRLTVL.

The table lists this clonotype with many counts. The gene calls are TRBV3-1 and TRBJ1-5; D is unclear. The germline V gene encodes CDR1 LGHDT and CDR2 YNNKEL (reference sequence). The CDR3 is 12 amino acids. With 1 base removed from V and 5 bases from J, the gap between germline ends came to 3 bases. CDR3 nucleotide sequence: TGTGCCAGCAGCCAAGGTGATCAGCCCCAGCATTTT. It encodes CASSQGDQPQHF.

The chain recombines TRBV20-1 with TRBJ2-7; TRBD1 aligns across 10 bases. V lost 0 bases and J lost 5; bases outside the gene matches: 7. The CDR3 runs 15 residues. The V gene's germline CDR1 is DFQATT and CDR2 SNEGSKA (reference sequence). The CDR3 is CSARDPRTGGNEQYF. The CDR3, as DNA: TGCAGTGCTAGAGACCCCCGGACAGGGGGGAACGAGCAGTACTTC.

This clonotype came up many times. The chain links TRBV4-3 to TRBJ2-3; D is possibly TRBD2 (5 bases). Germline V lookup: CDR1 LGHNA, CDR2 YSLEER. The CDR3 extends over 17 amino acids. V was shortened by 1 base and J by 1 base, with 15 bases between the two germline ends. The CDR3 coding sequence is TGCGCCAGCAGCCAAGGTCCCAGCGGACTTCGCACAGATACGCAGTATTTT. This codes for CASSQGPSGLRTDTQYF.

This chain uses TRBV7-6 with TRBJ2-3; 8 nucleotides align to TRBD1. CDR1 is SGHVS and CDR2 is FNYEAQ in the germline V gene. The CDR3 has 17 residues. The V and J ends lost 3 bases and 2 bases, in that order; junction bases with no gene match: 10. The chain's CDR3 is CASSFPGGQGHTDTQYF. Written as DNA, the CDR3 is TGTGCCAGCAGCTTCCCAGGGGGCCAAGGACACACAGATACGCAGTATTTT. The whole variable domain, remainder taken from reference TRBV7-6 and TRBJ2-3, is GAGVSQSPRYKVTKRGQDVALRCDPISGHVSLYWYRQALGQGPEFLTYFNYEAQQDKSGLPNDRFSAERPEGSISTLTIQRTEQRDSAMYRCASSFPGGQGHTDTQYFGPGTRLTVL.

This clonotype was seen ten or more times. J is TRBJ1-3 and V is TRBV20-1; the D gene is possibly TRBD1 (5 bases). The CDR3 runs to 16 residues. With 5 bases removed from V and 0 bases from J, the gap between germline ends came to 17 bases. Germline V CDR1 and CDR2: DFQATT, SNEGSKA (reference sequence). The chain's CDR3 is CSAPRWQGSSGNTIYF. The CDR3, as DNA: TGCAGTGCTCCCCGGTGGCAGGGTAGCTCTGGAAACACCATATATTTT.

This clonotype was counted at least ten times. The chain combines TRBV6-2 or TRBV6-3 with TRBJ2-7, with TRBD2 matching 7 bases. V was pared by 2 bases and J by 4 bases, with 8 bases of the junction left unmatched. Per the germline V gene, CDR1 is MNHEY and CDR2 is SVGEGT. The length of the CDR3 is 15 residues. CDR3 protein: CASSYAGVRGYEQYF. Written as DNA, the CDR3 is TGTGCCAGCAGTTACGCGGGGGTAAGAGGATACGAGCAGTACTTC.

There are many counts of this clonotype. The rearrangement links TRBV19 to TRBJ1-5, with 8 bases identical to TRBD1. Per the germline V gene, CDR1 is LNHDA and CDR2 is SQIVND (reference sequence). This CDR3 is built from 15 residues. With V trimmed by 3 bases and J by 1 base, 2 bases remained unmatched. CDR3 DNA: TGTGCCAGTAGTATGACAGGGGCAAGCAATCAGCCCCAGCATTTT. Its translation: CASSMTGASNQPQHF.

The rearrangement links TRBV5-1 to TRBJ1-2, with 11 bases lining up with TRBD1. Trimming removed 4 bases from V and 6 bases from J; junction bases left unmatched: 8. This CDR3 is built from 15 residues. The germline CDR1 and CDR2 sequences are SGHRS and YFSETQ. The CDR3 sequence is CASSLDRGQVDGYTF. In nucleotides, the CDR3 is TGCGCCAGCAGCCTGGACAGGGGGCAGGTAGATGGCTACACCTTC.

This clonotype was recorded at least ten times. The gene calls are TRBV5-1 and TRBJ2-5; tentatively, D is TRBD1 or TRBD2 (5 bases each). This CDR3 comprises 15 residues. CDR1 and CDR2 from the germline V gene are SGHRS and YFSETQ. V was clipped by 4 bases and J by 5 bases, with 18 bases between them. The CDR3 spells CASSPGTESRETQYF. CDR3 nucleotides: TGCGCCAGCAGCCCCGGGACGGAGAGTCGGGAGACCCAGTACTTC. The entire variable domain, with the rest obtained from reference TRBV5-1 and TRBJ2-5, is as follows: KAGVTQTPRYLIKTRGQQVTLSCSPISGHRSVSWYQQTPGQGLQFLFEYFSETQRNKGNFPGRFSGRQFSNSRSEMNVSTLELGDSALYLCASSPGTESRETQYFGPGTRLLVL.

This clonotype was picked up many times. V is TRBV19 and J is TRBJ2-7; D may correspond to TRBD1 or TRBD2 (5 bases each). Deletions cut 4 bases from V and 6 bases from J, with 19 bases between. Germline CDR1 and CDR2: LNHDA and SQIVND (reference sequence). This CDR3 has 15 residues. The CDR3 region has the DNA TGTGCCAGTAGTACCAGTCGGGGACCCCCATCCGAGCAGTACTTC. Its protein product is CASSTSRGPPSEQYF.

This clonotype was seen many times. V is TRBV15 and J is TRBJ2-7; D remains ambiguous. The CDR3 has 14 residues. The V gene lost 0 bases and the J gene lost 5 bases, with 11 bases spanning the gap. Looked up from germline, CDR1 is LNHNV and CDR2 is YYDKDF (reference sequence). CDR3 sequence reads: CATSRDGLGNEQYF. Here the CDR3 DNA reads TGTGCCACCAGCAGAGACGGGCTTGGCAACGAGCAGTACTTC.

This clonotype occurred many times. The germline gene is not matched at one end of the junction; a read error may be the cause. Here the CDR3 DNA reads TGCGCCAGCAACCAACTTGGCGGGGTTGGTAATGAAAAACTGTTTTTT. Encoded protein: CASNQLGGVGNEKLFF. The gene calls are TRBV4-3 and TRBJ1-4; no clear D gene. Germline CDR1 is LGHNA and CDR2 is YSLEER. The CDR3 extends over 16 amino acids.